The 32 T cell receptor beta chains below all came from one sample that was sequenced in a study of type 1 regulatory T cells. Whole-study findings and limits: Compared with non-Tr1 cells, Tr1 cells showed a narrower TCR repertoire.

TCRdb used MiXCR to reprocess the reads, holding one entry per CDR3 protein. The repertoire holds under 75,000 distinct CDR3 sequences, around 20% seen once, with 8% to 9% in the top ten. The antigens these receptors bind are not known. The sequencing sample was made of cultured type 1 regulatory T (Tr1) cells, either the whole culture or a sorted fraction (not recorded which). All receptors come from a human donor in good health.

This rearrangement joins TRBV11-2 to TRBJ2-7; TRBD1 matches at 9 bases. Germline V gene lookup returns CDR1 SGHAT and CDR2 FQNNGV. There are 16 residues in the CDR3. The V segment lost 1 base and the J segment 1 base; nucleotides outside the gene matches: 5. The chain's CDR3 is CASSLVGTGRSYEQYF. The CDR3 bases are TGTGCCAGCAGCTTAGTTGGGACAGGGAGGTCCTACGAGCAGTACTTC. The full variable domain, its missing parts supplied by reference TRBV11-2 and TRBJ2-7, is EAGVAQSPRYKIIEKRQSVAFWCNPISGHATLYWYQQILGQGPKLLIQFQNNGVVDDSQLPKDRFSAERLKGVDSTLKIQPAKLEDSAVYLCASSLVGTGRSYEQYFGPGTRLTVT.

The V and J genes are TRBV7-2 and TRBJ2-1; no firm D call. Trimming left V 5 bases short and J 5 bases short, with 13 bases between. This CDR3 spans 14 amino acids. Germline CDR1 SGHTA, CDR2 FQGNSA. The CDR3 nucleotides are TGTGCCAGCAGCACACGCGGCACCAACAATGAGCAGTTCTTC. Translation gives CASSTRGTNNEQFF.

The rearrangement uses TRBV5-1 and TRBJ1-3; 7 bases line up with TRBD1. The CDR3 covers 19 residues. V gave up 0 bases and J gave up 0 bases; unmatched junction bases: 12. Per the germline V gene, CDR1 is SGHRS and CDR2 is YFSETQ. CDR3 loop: CASSLVITSGTASGNTIYF. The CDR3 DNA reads TGCGCCAGCAGCTTGGTCATCACATCGGGGACAGCCTCTGGAAACACCATATATTTT.

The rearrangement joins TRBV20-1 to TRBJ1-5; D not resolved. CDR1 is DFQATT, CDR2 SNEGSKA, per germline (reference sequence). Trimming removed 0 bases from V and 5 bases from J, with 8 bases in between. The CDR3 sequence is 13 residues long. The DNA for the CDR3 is TGCAGTGCTAGAGATCGGGAGGATCAGCCCCAGCATTTT. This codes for CSARDREDQPQHF.

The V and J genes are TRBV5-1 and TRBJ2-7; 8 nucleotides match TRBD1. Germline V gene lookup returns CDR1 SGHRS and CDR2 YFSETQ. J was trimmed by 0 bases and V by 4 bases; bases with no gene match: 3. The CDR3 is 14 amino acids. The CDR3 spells CASSRTGSSYEQYF. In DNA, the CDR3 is TGCGCCAGCAGCAGGACAGGGAGCTCCTACGAGCAGTACTTC.

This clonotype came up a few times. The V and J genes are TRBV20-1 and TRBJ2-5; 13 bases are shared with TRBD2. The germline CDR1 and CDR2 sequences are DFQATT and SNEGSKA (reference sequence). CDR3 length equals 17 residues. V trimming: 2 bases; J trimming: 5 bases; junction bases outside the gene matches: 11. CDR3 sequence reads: CSARNPWTSGSSETQYF. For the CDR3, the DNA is TGCAGTGCTAGAAACCCATGGACTAGCGGGAGTTCGGAGACCCAGTACTTC.

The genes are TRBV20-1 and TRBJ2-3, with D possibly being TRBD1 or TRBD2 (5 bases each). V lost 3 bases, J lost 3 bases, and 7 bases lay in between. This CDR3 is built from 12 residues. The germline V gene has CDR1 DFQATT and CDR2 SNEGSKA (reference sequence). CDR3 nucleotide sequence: TGCAGTGCTAGGAGGGGTACAGATACGCAGTATTTT. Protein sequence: CSARRGTDTQYF.

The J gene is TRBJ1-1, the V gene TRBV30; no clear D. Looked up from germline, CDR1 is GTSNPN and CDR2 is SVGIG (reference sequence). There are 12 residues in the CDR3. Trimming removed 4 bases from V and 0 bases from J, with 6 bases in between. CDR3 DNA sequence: TGTGCCTGGATGCGGATGAACACTGAAGCTTTCTTT. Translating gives CAWMRMNTEAFF.

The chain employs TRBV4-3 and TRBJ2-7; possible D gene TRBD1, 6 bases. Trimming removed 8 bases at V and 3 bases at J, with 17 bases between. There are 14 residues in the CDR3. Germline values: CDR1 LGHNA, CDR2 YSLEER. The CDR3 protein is CASALRLGGYEQYF. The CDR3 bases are TGCGCCAGCGCCCTTCGTTTAGGGGGCTACGAGCAGTACTTC.

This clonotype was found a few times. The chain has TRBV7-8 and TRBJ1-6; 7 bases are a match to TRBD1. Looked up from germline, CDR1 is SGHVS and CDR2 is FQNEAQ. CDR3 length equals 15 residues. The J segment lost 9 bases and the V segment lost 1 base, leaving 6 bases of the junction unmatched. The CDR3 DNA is TGTGCCAGCAGCTTAGTGGCAGGGGGTAGTTCACCCCTCCACTTT. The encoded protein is CASSLVAGGSSPLHF.

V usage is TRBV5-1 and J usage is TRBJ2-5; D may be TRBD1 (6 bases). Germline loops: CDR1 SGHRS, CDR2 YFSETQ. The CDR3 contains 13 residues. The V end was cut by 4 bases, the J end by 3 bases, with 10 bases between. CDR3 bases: TGCGCCAGCAGCGGTAACAGGGAAGAGACCCAGTACTTC. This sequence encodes CASSGNREETQYF.

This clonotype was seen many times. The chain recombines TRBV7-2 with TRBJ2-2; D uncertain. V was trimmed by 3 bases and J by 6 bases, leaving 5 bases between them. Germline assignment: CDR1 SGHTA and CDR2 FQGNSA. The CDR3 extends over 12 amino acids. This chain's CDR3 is CASSFGAGELFF. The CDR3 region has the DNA TGTGCCAGCAGCTTTGGAGCCGGGGAGCTGTTTTTT.

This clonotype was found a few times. Written as DNA, the CDR3 is TGTGCCAGCAGCTCTAAAATACGACTAAATGACAATGAGCAGTTCTTC. Its protein product is CASSSKIRLNDNEQFF. The chain uses TRBV7-8 and TRBJ2-1, with D tentatively TRBD2 (5 bases). In germline, CDR1 is SGHVS, CDR2 FQNEAQ. V was cut by 4 bases and J by 5 bases, with 18 bases left in between. There are 16 residues in the CDR3.

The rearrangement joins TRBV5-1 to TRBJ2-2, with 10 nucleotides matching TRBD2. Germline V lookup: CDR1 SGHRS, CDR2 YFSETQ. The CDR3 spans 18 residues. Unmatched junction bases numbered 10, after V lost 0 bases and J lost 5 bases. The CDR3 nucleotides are TGCGCCAGCAGCTTGGTAGCGGGAGGAGCAGTCGGGACCGGGGAGCTGTTTTTT. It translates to CASSLVAGGAVGTGELFF.

DNA of the CDR3: TGTGCCAGCAGTTTATTCGCAGCGCTTAGCACAGATACGCAGTATTTT. It codes for CASSLFAALSTDTQYF. The chain carries TRBV27 and TRBJ2-3; D gene unclear. The ends were cut back, 1 base at V and 0 bases at J, with 11 bases in the middle. The CDR3 spans 16 residues. Germline CDR1 and CDR2: MNHEY and SMNVEV (reference sequence).

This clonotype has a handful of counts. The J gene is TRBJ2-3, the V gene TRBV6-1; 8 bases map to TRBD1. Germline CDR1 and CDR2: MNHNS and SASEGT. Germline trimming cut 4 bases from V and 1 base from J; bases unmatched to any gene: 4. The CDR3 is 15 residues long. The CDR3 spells CASSAQGVGTDTQYF. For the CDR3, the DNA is TGTGCCAGCAGTGCACAGGGGGTGGGCACAGATACGCAGTATTTT.

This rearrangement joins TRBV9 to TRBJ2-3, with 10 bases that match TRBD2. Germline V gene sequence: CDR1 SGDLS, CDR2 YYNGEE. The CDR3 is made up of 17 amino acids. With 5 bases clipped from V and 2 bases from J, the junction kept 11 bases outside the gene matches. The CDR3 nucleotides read TGTGCCAGCAGTCCAATTTTAGCGGGAGGTTCCACAGATACGCAGTATTTT. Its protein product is CASSPILAGGSTDTQYF.

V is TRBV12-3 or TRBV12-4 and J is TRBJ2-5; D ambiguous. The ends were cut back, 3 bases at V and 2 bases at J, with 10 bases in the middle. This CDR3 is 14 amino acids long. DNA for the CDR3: TGTGCCAGCAGTTTGTCCCCGGCTCAAGAGACCCAGTACTTC. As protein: CASSLSPAQETQYF.

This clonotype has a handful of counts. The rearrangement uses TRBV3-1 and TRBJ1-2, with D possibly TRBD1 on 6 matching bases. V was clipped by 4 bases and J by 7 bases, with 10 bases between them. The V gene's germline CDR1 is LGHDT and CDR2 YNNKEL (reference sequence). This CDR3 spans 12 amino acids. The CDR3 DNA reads TGTGCCAGCAGCCTTGGACAGTCTGGCTACACCTTC. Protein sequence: CASSLGQSGYTF.

CDR3 residues: CSARLPGLAYNEQFF. The CDR3 region has the DNA TGCAGTGCTAGGTTACCGGGACTAGCCTACAATGAGCAGTTCTTC. The rearrangement uses TRBV20-1 and TRBJ2-1; 8 nucleotides align to TRBD2. Germline-derived CDR1 and CDR2 are DFQATT and SNEGSKA (reference sequence). V was pared by 3 bases and J by 2 bases, with 6 bases of the junction left unmatched. There are 15 residues in the CDR3.

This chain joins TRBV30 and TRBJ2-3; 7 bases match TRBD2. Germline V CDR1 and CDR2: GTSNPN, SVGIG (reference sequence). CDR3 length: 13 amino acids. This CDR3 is CAAGEMSTDTQYF. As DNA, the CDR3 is TGTGCTGCGGGGGAGATGAGCACAGATACGCAGTATTTT.

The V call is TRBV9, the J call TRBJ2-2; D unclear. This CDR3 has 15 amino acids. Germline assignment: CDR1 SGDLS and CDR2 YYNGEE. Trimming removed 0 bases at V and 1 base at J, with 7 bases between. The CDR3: CASSVGWGNTGELFF. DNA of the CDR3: TGTGCCAGCAGCGTAGGTTGGGGGAACACCGGGGAGCTGTTTTTT.

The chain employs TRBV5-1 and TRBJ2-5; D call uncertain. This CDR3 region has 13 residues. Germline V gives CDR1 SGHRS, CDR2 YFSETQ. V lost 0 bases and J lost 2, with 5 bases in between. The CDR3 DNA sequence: TGCGCCAGCAGCTTGGGCGAGCAAGAGACCCAGTACTTC. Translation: CASSLGEQETQYF.

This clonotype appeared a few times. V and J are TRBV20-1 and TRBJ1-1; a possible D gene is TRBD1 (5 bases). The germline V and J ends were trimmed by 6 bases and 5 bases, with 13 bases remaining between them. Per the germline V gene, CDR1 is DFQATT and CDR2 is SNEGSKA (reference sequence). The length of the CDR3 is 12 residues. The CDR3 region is CSAGWGGTEAFF. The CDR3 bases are TGCAGTGCGGGTTGGGGGGGAACTGAAGCTTTCTTT.

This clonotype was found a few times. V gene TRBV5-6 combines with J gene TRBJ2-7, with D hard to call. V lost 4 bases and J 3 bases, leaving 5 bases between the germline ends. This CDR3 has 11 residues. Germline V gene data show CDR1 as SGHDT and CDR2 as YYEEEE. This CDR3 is CASSRNYEQYF. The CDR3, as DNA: TGTGCCAGCAGCCGGAACTACGAGCAGTACTTC.

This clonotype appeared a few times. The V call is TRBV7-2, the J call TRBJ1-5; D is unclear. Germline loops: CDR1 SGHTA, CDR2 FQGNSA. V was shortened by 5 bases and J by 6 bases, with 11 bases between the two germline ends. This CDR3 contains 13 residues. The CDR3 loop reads CASSIGQVQPQHF. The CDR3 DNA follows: TGTGCCAGCAGCATCGGGCAGGTTCAGCCCCAGCATTTT. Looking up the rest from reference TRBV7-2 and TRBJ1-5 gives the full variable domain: GAGVSQSPSNKVTEKGKDVELRCDPISGHTALYWYRQSLGQGLEFLIYFQGNSAPDKSGLPSDRFSAERTGGSVSTLTIQRTQQEDSAVYLCASSIGQVQPQHFGDGTRLSIL.

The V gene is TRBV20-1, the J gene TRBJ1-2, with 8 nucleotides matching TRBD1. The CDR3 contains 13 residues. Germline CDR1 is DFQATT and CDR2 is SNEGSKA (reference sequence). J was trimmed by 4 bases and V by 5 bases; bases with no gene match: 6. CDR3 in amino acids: CSASTGDGYGYTF. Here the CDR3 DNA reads TGCAGTGCTTCGACAGGGGATGGCTATGGCTACACCTTC.

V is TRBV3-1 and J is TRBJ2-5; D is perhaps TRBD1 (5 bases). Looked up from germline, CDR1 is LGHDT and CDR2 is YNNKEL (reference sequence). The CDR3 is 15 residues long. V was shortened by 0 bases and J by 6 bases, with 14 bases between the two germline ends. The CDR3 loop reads CASSQDGAGGQTQYF. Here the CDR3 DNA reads TGTGCCAGCAGCCAAGATGGGGCAGGCGGTCAGACCCAGTACTTC.

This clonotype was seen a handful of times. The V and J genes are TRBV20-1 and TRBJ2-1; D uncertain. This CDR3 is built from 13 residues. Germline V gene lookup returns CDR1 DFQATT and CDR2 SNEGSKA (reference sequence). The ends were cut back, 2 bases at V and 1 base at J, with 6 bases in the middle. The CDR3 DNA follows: TGCAGTGCTAGACGCTTTTCCTACAATGAGCAGTTCTTC. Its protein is CSARRFSYNEQFF.

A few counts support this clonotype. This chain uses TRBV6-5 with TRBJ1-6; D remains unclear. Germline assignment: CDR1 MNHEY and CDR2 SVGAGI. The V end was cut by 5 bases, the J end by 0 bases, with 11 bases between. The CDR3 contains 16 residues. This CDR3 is CASSGGISSYNSPLHF. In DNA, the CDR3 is TGTGCCAGCAGTGGCGGGATTAGCTCCTATAATTCACCCCTCCACTTT.

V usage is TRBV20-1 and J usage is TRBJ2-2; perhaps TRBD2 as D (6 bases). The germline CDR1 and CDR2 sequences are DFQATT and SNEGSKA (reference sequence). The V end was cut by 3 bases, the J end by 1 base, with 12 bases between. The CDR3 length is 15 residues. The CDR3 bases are TGCAGTGCTAGGGTCCCGCGGGGGAACACCGGGGAGCTGTTTTTT. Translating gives CSARVPRGNTGELFF.

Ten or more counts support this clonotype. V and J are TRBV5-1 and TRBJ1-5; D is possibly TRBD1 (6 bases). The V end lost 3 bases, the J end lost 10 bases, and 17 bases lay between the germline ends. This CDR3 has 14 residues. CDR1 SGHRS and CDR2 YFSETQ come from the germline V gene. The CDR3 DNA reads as TGCGCCAGCAGCTCGGTCGGGGGCGGGATCCCCCAGCATTTT. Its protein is CASSSVGGGIPQHF.